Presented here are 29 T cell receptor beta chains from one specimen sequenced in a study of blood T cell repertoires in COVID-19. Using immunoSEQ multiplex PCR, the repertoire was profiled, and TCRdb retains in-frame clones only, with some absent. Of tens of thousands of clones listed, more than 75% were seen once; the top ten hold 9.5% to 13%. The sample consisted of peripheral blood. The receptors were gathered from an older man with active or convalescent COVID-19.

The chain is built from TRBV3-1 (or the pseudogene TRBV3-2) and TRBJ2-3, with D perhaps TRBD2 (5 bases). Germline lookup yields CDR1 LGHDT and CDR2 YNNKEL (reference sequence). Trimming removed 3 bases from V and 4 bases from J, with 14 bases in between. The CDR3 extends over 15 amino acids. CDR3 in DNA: TGTGCCAGCAGCCACGAGGGCAGAGGCGCAGATACGCAGTATTTT. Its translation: CASSHEGRGADTQYF.

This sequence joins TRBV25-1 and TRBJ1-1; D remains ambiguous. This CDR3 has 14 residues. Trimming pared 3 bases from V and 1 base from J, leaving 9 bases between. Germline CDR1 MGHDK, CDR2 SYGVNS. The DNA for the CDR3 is TGTGCCAGCAGTGAGCCAACACCGAACACTGAAGCTTTCTTT. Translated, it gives CASSEPTPNTEAFF.

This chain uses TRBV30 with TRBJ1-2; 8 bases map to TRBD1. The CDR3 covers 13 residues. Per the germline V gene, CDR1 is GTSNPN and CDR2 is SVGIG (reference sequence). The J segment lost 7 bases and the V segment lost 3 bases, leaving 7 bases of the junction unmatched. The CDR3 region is CAWRGDRPGGYTF. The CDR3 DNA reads TGTGCCTGGAGGGGGGACAGGCCTGGTGGCTACACCTTC.

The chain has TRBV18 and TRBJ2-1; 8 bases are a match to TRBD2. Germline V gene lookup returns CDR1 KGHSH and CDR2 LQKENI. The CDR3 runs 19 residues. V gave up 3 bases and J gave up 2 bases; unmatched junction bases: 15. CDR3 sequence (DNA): TGTGCCAGCTCACCTTCCCTCGGTGGTAGCGGGATAACCTACAATGAGCAGTTCTTC. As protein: CASSPSLGGSGITYNEQFF.

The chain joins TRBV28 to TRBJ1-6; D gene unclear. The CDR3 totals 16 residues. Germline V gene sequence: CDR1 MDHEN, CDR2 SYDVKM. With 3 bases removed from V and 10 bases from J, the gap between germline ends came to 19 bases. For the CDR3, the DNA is TGTGCCAGCAGTTTGGGAGGGAAGGGCCTACCCTCACCCCTCCACTTT. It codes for CASSLGGKGLPSPLHF. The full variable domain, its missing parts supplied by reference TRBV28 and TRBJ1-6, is DVKVTQSSRYLVKRTGEKVFLECVQDMDHENMFWYRQDPGLGLRLIYFSYDVKMKEKGDIPEGYSVSREKKERFSLILESASTNQTSMYLCASSLGGKGLPSPLHFGNGTRLTVT.

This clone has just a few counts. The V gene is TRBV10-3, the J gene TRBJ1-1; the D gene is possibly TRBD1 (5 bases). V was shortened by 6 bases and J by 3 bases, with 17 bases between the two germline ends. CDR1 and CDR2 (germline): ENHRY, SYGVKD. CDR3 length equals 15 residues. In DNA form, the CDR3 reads TGTGCCATCAGGAGAACAGGAGCCCTGGACACTGAAGCTTTCTTT. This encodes CAIRRTGALDTEAFF.

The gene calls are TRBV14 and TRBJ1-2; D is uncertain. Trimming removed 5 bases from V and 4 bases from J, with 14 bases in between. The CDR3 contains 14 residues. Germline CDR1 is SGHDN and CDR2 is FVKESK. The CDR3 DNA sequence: TGTGCCAGCAGCGATCAGGCGGGTGCCTATGGCTACACCTTC. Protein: CASSDQAGAYGYTF.

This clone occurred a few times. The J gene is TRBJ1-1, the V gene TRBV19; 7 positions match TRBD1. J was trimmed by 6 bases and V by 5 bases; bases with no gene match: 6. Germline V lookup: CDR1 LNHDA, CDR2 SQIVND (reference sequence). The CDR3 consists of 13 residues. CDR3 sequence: CASSVPGGAEAFF. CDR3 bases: TGTGCCAGTAGTGTCCCAGGGGGAGCTGAAGCTTTCTTT.

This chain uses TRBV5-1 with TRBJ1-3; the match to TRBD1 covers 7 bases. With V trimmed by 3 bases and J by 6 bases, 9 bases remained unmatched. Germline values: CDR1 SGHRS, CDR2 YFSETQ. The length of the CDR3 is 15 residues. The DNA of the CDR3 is TGCGCCAGCAGCTCGGGCAGGGGGTTCGAAAACACCATATATTTT. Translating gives CASSSGRGFENTIYF.

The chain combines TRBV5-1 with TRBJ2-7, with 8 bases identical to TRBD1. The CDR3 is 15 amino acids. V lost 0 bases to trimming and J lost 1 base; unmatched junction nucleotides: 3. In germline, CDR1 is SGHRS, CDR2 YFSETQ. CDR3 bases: TGCGCCAGCAGCTTGGCGGGGACAGGATCCTACGAGCAGTACTTC. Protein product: CASSLAGTGSYEQYF.

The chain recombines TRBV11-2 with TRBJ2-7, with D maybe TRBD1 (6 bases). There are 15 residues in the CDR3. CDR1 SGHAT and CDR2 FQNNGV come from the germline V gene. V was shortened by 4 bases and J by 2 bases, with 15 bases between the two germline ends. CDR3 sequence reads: CASSSNRVTTYEQYF. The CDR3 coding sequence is TGTGCCAGCAGCTCCAACAGGGTGACGACCTACGAGCAGTACTTC.

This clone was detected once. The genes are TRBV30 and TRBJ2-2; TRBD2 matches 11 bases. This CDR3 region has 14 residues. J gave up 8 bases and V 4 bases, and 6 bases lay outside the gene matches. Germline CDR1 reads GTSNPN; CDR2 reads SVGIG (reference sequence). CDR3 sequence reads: CAWTSGRLRGELFF. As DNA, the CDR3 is TGTGCCTGGACTAGCGGGAGGCTCCGGGGGGAGCTGTTTTTT.

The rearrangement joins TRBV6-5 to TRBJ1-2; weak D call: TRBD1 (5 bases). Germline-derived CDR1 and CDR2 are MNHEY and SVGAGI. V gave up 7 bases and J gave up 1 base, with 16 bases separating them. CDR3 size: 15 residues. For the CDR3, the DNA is TGTGCCAGCAAAAGAGGACAACAAATTAACTATGGCTACACCTTC. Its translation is CASKRGQQINYGYTF.

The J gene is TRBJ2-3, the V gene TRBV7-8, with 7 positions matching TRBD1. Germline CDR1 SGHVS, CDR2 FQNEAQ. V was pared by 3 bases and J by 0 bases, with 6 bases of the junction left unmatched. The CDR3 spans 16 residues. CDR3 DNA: TGTGCCAGCAGCTTCCGACAGGGCCTGAGCACAGATACGCAGTATTTT. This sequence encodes CASSFRQGLSTDTQYF.

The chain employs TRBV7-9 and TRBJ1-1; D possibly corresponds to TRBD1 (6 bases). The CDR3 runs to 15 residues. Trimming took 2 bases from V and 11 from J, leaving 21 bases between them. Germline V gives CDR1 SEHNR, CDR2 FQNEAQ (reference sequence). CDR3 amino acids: CASSLRGASSSGAFF. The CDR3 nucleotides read TGTGCCAGCAGCTTACGGGGGGCAAGTTCTAGCGGGGCTTTCTTT.

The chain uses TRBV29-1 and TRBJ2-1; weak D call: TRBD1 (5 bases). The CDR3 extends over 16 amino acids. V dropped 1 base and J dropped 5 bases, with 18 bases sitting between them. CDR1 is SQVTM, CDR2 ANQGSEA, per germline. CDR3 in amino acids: CSVEGALGRQNNEQFF. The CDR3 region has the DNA TGCAGCGTTGAAGGCGCGCTTGGCAGACAGAACAATGAGCAGTTCTTC.

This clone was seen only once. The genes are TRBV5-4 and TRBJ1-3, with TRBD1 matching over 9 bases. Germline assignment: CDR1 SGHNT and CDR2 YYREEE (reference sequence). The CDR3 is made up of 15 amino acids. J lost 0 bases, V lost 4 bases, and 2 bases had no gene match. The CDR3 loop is CASSVGQGSGNTIYF. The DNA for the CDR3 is TGTGCCAGCAGCGTGGGACAGGGCTCTGGAAACACCATATATTTT.

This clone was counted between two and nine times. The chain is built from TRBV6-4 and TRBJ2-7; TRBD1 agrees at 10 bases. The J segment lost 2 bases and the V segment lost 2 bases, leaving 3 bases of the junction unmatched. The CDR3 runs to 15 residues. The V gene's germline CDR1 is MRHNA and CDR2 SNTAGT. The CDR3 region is CASSDAGQGPYEQYF. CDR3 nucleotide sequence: TGTGCCAGCAGTGACGCGGGACAGGGGCCCTACGAGCAGTACTTC.

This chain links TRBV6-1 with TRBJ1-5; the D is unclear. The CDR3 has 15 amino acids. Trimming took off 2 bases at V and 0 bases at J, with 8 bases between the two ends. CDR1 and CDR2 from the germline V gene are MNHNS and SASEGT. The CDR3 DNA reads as TGTGCCAGCAGTGAACCGGGTATTAGCAATCAGCCCCAGCATTTT. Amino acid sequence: CASSEPGISNQPQHF.

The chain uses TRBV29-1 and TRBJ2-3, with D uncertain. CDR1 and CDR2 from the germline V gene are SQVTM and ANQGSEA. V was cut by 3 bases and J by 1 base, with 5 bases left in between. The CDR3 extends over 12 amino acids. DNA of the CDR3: TGCAGCGTTGACGGAGGCACAGATACGCAGTATTTT. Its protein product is CSVDGGTDTQYF.

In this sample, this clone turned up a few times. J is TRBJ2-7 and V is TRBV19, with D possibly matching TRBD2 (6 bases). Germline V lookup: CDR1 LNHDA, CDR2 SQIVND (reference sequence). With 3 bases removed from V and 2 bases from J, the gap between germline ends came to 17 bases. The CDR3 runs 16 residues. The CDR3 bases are TGTGCCAGTAGTATTCCCCATAGCGGAGGGACCTACGAGCAGTACTTC. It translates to CASSIPHSGGTYEQYF.

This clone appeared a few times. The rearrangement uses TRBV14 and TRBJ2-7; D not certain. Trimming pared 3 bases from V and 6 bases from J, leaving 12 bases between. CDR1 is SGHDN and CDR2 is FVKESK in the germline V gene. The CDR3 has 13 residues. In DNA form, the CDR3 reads TGTGCCAGCAGCCAGGGCTTAGTCGCCGAGCAGTACTTC. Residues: CASSQGLVAEQYF. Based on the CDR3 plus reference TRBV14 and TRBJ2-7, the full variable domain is EAGVTQFPSHSVIEKGQTVTLRCDPISGHDNLYWYRRVMGKEIKFLLHFVKESKQDESGMPNNRFLAERTGGTYSTLKVQPAELEDSGVYFCASSQGLVAEQYFGPGTRLTVT.

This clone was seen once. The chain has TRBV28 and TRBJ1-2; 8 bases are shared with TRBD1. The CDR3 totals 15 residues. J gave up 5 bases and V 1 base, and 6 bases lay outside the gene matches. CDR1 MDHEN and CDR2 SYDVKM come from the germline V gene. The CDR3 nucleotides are TGTGCCAGCAGTTTATCAGGGGGCGGGGTTTATGGCTACACCTTC. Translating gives CASSLSGGGVYGYTF.

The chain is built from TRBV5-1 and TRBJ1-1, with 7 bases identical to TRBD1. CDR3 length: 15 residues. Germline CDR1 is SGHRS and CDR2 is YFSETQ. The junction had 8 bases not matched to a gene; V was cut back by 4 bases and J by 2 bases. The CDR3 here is CASSIEGALNTEAFF. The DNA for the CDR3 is TGCGCCAGCAGCATTGAGGGGGCGTTAAACACTGAAGCTTTCTTT.

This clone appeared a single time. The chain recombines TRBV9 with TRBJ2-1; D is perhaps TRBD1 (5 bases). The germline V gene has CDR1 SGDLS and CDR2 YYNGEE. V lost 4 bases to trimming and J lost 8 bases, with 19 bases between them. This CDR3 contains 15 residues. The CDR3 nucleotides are TGTGCCAGCAGCACCCGTGGGTCCCAAGGGGATGAGCAGTTCTTC. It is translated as CASSTRGSQGDEQFF.

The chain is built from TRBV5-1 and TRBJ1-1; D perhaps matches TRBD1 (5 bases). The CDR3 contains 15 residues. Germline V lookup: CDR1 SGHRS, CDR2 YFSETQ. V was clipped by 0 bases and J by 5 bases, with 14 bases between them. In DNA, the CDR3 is TGCGCCAGCAGCTTGGGGGCCTTGCGGGGGACTGAAGCTTTCTTT. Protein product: CASSLGALRGTEAFF.

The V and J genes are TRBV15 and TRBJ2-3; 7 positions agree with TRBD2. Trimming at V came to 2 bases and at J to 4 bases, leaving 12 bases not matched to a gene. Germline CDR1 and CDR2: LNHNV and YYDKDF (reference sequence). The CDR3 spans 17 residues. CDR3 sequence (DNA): TGTGCCACCAGCAGACTCCCACTCGGACTAGTACCAGATACGCAGTATTTT. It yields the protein CATSRLPLGLVPDTQYF.

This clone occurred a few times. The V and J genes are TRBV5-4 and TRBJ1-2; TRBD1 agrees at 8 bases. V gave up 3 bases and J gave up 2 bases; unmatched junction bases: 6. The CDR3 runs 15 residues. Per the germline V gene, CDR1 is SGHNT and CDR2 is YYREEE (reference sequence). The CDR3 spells CASSSNGQGNYGYTF. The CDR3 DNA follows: TGTGCCAGCAGCTCGAATGGACAGGGCAACTATGGCTACACCTTC.

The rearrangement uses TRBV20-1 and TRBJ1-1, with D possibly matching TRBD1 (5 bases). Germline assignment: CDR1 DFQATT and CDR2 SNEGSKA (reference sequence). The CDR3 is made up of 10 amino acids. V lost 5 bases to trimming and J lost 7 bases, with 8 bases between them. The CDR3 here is CSAYRYEAFF. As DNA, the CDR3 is TGCAGTGCTTACAGGTATGAAGCTTTCTTT.